The next 22 T cell receptor beta chains were all read from a single sample in a study of cytomegalovirus exposure and HLA in healthy donors. Measured with immunoSEQ multiplex PCR; TCRdb has only the in-frame clones, and not every one. The sample lists fewer than 90,000 clones; more than 70% were seen once. The sequenced sample consisted of PBMCs. These receptors were collected from a woman between 18 and 29 years old in good health and CMV-seropositive.

This clone was picked up a small number of times. The genes are TRBV5-6 and TRBJ2-7; 8 bases fit TRBD1. The CDR3 covers 14 residues. J was trimmed by 7 bases and V by 0 bases; bases with no gene match: 6. CDR1 and CDR2 (germline): SGHDT, YYEEEE. The CDR3 region is CASSLVQGAGEQYF. Written as DNA, the CDR3 is TGTGCCAGCAGCTTGGTTCAGGGGGCCGGGGAGCAGTACTTC.

The chain uses TRBV7-9 and TRBJ2-7; D is undetermined. The germline V gene has CDR1 SEHNR and CDR2 FQNEAQ (reference sequence). This CDR3 is built from 14 residues. Trimming took off 7 bases at V and 0 bases at J, with 13 bases between the two ends. The CDR3 here is CASTRQDHSYEQYF. Written as DNA, the CDR3 is TGTGCCAGCACTCGTCAGGATCACTCCTACGAGCAGTACTTC.

This sequence joins TRBV13 and TRBJ2-7; possible D gene TRBD2, 6 bases. Germline values: CDR1 PRHDT, CDR2 FYEKMQ (reference sequence). This CDR3 is 13 amino acids long. The V end was cut by 4 bases, the J end by 3 bases, with 10 bases between. The CDR3 DNA is TGTGCCAGCAGCTGGGGCGGGGACTACGAGCAGTACTTC. It is translated as CASSWGGDYEQYF.

The chain links TRBV19 to TRBJ1-5; TRBD1 matches at 7 bases. Germline CDR1 LNHDA, CDR2 SQIVND (reference sequence). The V segment lost 4 bases and the J segment 3 bases; nucleotides outside the gene matches: 15. The CDR3 sequence is 18 residues long. Here the CDR3 DNA reads TGTGCCAGTAGTAAAACCGTACAGGGGTTCAGTAACAATCAGCCCCAGCATTTT. Its protein product is CASSKTVQGFSNNQPQHF.

The chain links TRBV28 to TRBJ2-7, with D possibly being TRBD1 (5 bases). The V end lost 4 bases, the J end lost 1 base, and 17 bases lay between the germline ends. Per the germline V gene, CDR1 is MDHEN and CDR2 is SYDVKM. This CDR3 has 16 residues. CDR3 in amino acids: CASSWPRFDSSYEQYF. The CDR3 DNA sequence: TGTGCCAGCAGTTGGCCCCGCTTCGACAGTTCCTACGAGCAGTACTTC. Combining the CDR3 with reference TRBV28 and TRBJ2-7 gives the whole variable domain DVKVTQSSRYLVKRTGEKVFLECVQDMDHENMFWYRQDPGLGLRLIYFSYDVKMKEKGDIPEGYSVSREKKERFSLILESASTNQTSMYLCASSWPRFDSSYEQYFGPGTRLTVT.

This clone showed up just once. The gene calls are TRBV10-2 and TRBJ2-7; 7 bases fit TRBD1. V gave up 6 bases and J gave up 0 bases; unmatched junction bases: 8. The CDR3 has 15 residues. From germline, CDR1 is WSHSY and CDR2 SAAADI. The CDR3 here is CASRDLDRYSYEQYF. As DNA, the CDR3 is TGCGCCAGCAGGGACTTGGACAGGTACTCCTACGAGCAGTACTTC.

There are a few counts of this clone. This sequence joins TRBV6-5 and TRBJ2-7; the match to TRBD1 covers 9 bases. V gave up 2 bases and J gave up 5 bases; unmatched junction bases: 7. The germline gives CDR1 MNHEY, CDR2 SVGAGI. CDR3 length equals 15 residues. CDR3 nucleotide sequence: TGTGCCAGCAGTTACCAGCGGGGACAGGGACACGAGCAGTACTTC. Protein sequence: CASSYQRGQGHEQYF.

This chain links TRBV4-2 with TRBJ2-6, with D possibly being TRBD1 (5 bases). Germline CDR1 is LGHNA and CDR2 is YNFKEQ. This CDR3 has 15 amino acids. V was shortened by 6 bases and J by 1 base, with 10 bases between the two germline ends. The CDR3 here is CASSDDRSGANVLTF. Here the CDR3 DNA reads TGTGCCAGCAGTGACGACAGATCTGGGGCCAACGTCCTGACTTTC.

The chain combines TRBV2 with TRBJ1-5; a possible D gene is TRBD1 (6 bases). In germline, CDR1 is SNHLY, CDR2 FYNNEI. V lost 2 bases and J 6 bases, leaving 11 bases between the germline ends. This CDR3 comprises 14 residues. The CDR3 nucleotides are TGTGCCAGCAGTGAACAGGGGAGGGGTCAGCCCCAGCATTTT. Protein sequence: CASSEQGRGQPQHF.

By proportion, this clone is medium-sized. The CDR3 bases are TGCGCCAGCAGTGAACCAAGGGGACAGGGATGTAGCACTGAAGCTTTCTTT. It yields the protein CASSEPRGQGCSTEAFF. The chain couples TRBV10-1 to TRBJ1-1, with 9 bases lining up with TRBD1. Germline V gene data show CDR1 as WNHNN and CDR2 as SYGVQD (reference sequence). V was pared by 3 bases and J by 4 bases, with 12 bases of the junction left unmatched. The CDR3 covers 17 residues.

V gene TRBV5-1 combines with J gene TRBJ2-7, with D tentatively TRBD1 (5 bases). Germline V lookup: CDR1 SGHRS, CDR2 YFSETQ. The V gene lost 0 bases and the J gene lost 5 bases, with 12 bases spanning the gap. This CDR3 has 14 amino acids. As DNA, the CDR3 is TGCGCCAGCAGCTTGGTATCCCAGGGCCACGAGCAGTACTTC. Protein sequence: CASSLVSQGHEQYF.

This clone was counted a single time. This chain links TRBV27 with TRBJ1-2, with 7 bases aligning to TRBD1. This CDR3 comprises 13 residues. The junction had 4 bases not matched to a gene; V was cut back by 5 bases and J by 4 bases. Germline V gene lookup returns CDR1 MNHEY and CDR2 SMNVEV (reference sequence). DNA of the CDR3: TGTGCCAGCAGTCCCAGGGGGGCCTATGGCTACACCTTC. Translated, it gives CASSPRGAYGYTF.

The table lists this clone with a few counts. The J gene is TRBJ1-5, the V gene TRBV5-1; D is perhaps TRBD1 (5 bases). CDR3 size: 15 residues. V lost 5 bases, J lost 1 base, and 13 bases lay in between. Germline assignment: CDR1 SGHRS and CDR2 YFSETQ. CDR3 DNA sequence: TGCGCCAGCAGGCCCACCGGGGGGAGCAATCAGCCCCAGCATTTT. This sequence encodes CASRPTGGSNQPQHF.

The rearrangement uses TRBV28 and TRBJ1-4; TRBD1 matches at 10 bases. The V gene end was trimmed by 4 bases and the J gene end by 6 bases; junction bases not matched to a gene: 2. The CDR3 consists of 14 residues. Germline V gene lookup returns CDR1 MDHEN and CDR2 SYDVKM. This chain's CDR3 is CASSSGTGDEKLFF. CDR3 nucleotide sequence: TGTGCCAGCAGTTCCGGGACAGGGGATGAAAAACTGTTTTTT.

This chain connects TRBV5-6 to TRBJ2-7; D possibly corresponds to TRBD2 (5 bases). V was shortened by 1 base and J by 6 bases, with 11 bases between the two germline ends. Germline values: CDR1 SGHDT, CDR2 YYEEEE. CDR3 length equals 13 residues. The CDR3 protein is CASSLHGGGEQYF. CDR3 coding DNA: TGTGCCAGCAGCTTGCATGGAGGTGGCGAGCAGTACTTC.

This chain uses TRBV6-6 with TRBJ2-7; D gene uncertain. Germline V gives CDR1 MNHNY, CDR2 SVGAGI (reference sequence). V was trimmed by 6 bases and J by 1 base, leaving 16 bases between them. The CDR3 totals 15 residues. The CDR3 DNA is TGTGCCAGCAGCTCCATGGGCCTCAATTCCTACGAGCAGTACTTC. Translation gives CASSSMGLNSYEQYF.

V gene TRBV30 combines with J gene TRBJ1-1, with a weak D call TRBD1 (5 bases). The CDR3 sequence is 15 residues long. The V gene lost 7 bases and the J gene lost 6 bases, with 24 bases spanning the gap. CDR1 and CDR2 (germline): GTSNPN, SVGIG (reference sequence). The CDR3 DNA is TGTGCCTTGAACCCGGCGGGGGGGTTTCTAGCTGAAGCTTTCTTT. It codes for CALNPAGGFLAEAFF.

This clone came up a few times. The chain recombines TRBV27 with TRBJ1-2; D uncertain. The ends were cut back, 2 bases at V and 5 bases at J, with 9 bases in the middle. This CDR3 region has 13 residues. CDR1 and CDR2 from the germline V gene are MNHEY and SMNVEV (reference sequence). CDR3 nucleotide sequence: TGTGCCAGCAGTTTAGCGGCTGAGTATGGCTACACCTTC. Amino acids: CASSLAAEYGYTF.

This clone came up a few times. The rearrangement uses TRBV6-6 and TRBJ2-7; unclear D gene. The V end lost 6 bases, the J end lost 2 bases, and 14 bases lay between the germline ends. CDR3 size: 14 residues. Germline V gene data show CDR1 as MNHNY and CDR2 as SVGAGI (reference sequence). CDR3 sequence: CASSPSFPAYEQYF. CDR3 DNA: TGTGCCAGCAGCCCGTCGTTTCCTGCCTACGAGCAGTACTTC.

The chain links TRBV4-1 to TRBJ2-7; TRBD2 might be the D (5 bases). Germline values: CDR1 MGHRA, CDR2 YSYEKL. V was cut by 4 bases and J by 7 bases, with 23 bases left in between. This CDR3 contains 16 residues. The CDR3 bases are TGCGCCAGCAGCCCTTCTCCCGGGATTCTCCCGGATGAGCAGTACTTC. Translation gives CASSPSPGILPDEQYF.

A few counts support this clone. V and J are TRBV7-3 and TRBJ1-6; D unclear. V was pared by 4 bases and J by 9 bases, with 16 bases between. The CDR3 length is 15 residues. Germline V gene lookup returns CDR1 SGHTA and CDR2 FQGTGA. The CDR3 sequence: CASSSGPSEGSPLHF. CDR3 DNA sequence: TGTGCCAGCAGCTCGGGTCCCTCCGAAGGTTCACCCCTCCACTTT.

This chain uses TRBV27 with TRBJ2-1, with TRBD2 matching 7 bases. This CDR3 spans 17 amino acids. Per germline, CDR1 MNHEY and CDR2 SMNVEV (reference sequence). V lost 3 bases and J lost 0; bases outside the gene matches: 8. The CDR3 coding sequence is TGTGCCAGCAGTTTCATGGCGGGGGAGTCCTCCTACAATGAGCAGTTCTTC. Translation: CASSFMAGESSYNEQFF.